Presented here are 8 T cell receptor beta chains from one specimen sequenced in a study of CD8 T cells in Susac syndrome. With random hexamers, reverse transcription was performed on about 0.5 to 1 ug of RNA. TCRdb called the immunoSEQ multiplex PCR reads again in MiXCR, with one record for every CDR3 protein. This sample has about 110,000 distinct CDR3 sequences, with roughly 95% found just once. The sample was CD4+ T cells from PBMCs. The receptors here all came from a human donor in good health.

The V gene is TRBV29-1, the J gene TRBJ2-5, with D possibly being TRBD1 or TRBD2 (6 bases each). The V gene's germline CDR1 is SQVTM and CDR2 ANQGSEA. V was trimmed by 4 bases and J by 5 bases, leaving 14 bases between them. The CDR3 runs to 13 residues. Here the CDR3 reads CSVVVGGWETQYF. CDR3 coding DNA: TGCAGCGTTGTAGTGGGGGGCTGGGAGACCCAGTACTTC. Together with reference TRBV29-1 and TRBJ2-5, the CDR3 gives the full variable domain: SAVISQKPSRDICQRGTSLTIQCQVDSQVTMMFWYRQQPGQSLTLIATANQGSEATYESGFVIDKFPISRPNLTFSTLTVSNMSPEDSSIYLCSVVVGGWETQYFGPGTRLLVL.

The CDR3 sequence: CASSQADTQYF. DNA for the CDR3: TGTGCCAGCAGCCAGGCAGATACGCAGTATTTT. The chain carries TRBV3-1 and TRBJ2-3; unclear D gene. V shed 3 bases and J shed 4 bases, with 2 bases lying between them. Germline V gives CDR1 LGHDT, CDR2 YNNKEL (reference sequence). The CDR3 has 11 amino acids.

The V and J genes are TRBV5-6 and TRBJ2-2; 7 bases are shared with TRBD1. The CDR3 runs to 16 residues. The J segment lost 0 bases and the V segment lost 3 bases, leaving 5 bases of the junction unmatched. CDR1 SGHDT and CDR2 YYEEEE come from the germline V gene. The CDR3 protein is CASSSRQGANTGELFF. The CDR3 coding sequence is TGTGCCAGCAGCTCTCGACAGGGCGCGAACACCGGGGAGCTGTTTTTT.

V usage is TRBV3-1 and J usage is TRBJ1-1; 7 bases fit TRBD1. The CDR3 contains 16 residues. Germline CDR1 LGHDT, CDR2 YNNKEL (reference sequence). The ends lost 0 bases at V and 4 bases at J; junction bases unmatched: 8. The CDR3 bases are TGTGCCAGCAGCCAAGATCTTAGGAACAGGGGCACTGAAGCTTTCTTT. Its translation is CASSQDLRNRGTEAFF.

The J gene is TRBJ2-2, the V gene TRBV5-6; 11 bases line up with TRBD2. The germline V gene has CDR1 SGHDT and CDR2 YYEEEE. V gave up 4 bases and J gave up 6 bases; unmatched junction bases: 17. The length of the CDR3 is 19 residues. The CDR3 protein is CASSHTSGGWMSRAGELFF. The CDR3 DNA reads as TGTGCCAGCAGCCATACTAGCGGGGGCTGGATGTCACGCGCCGGGGAGCTGTTTTTT.

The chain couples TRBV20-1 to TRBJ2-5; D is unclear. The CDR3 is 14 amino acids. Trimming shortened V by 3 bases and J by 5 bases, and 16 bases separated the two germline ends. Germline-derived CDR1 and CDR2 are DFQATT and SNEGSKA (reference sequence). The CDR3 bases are TGCAGTGCTAGGCCGACTGTCCTGGGGGAGACCCAGTACTTC. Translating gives CSARPTVLGETQYF.

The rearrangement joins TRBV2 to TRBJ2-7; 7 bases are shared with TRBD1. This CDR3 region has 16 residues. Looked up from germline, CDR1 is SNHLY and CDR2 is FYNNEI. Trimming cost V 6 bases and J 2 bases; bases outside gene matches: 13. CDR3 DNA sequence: TGTGCCAGCAGGGGGGATCCCGGGACAGCCGCCTACGAGCAGTACTTC. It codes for CASRGDPGTAAYEQYF.

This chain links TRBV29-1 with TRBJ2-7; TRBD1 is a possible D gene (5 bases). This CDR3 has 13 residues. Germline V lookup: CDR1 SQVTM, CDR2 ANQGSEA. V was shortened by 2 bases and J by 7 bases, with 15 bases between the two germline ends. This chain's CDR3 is CSVENQGKGEQYF. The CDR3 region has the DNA TGCAGCGTTGAAAACCAGGGAAAGGGTGAGCAGTACTTC.